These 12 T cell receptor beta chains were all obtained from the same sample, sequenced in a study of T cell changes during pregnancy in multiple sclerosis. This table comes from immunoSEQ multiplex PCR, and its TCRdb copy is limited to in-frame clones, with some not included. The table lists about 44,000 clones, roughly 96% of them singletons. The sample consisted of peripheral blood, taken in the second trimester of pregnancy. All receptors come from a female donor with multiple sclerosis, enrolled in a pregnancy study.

The CDR3 spells CASSRTDGFPFF. The DNA of the CDR3 is TGCGCCAGCAGCCGGACAGATGGGTTCCCGTTCTTC. This chain connects TRBV5-1 to TRBJ2-1; tentatively, D is TRBD1 (6 bases). The germline V gene has CDR1 SGHRS and CDR2 YFSETQ. Trimming left V 4 bases short and J 15 bases short, with 17 bases between. CDR3 size: 12 residues.

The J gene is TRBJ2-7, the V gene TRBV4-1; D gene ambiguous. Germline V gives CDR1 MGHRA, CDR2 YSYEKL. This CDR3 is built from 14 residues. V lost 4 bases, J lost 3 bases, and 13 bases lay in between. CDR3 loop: CASSPLGESYEQYF. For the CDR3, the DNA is TGCGCCAGCAGCCCTCTAGGCGAAAGCTACGAGCAGTACTTC.

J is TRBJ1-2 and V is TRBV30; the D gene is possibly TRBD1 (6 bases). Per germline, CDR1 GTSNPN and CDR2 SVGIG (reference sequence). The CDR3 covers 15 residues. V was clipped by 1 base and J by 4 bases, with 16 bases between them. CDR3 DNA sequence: TGTGCCTGGAGTGGGGGCCGGCAGGGGTTCTATGGCTACACCTTC. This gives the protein CAWSGGRQGFYGYTF.

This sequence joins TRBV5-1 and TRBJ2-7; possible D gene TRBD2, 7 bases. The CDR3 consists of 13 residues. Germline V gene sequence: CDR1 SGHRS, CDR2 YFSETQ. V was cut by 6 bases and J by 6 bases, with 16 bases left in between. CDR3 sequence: CASTLGGLGEQYF. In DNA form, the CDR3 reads TGCGCCAGCACCCTGGGGGGGCTGGGCGAGCAGTACTTC. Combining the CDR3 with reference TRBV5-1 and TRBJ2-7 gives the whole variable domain KAGVTQTPRYLIKTRGQQVTLSCSPISGHRSVSWYQQTPGQGLQFLFEYFSETQRNKGNFPGRFSGRQFSNSRSEMNVSTLELGDSALYLCASTLGGLGEQYFGPGTRLTVT.

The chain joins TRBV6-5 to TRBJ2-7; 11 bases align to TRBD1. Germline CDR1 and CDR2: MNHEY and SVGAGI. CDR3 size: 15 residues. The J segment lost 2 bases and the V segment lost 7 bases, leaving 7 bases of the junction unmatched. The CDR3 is CASTSPGQGAYEQYF. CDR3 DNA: TGTGCCAGCACCTCACCGGGACAGGGGGCCTACGAGCAGTACTTC.

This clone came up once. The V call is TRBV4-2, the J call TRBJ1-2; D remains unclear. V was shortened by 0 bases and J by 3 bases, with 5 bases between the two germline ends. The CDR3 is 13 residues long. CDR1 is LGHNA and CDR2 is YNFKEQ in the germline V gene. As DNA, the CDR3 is TGTGCCAGCAGCCAAGACGGTGACTATGGCTACACCTTC. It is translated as CASSQDGDYGYTF.

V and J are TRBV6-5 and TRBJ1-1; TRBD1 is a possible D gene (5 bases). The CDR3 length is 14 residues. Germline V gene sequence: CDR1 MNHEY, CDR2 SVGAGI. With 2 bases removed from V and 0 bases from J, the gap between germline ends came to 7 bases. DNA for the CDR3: TGTGCCAGCAGTTACAGGGGAATGAACACTGAAGCTTTCTTT. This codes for CASSYRGMNTEAFF.

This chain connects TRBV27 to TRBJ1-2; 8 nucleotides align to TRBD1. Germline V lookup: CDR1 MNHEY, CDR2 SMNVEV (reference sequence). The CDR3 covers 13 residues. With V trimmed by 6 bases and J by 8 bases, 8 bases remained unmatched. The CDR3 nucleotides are TGTGCCAGCAGGACAGGGGCGATCAAGGGCTACACCTTC. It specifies CASRTGAIKGYTF.

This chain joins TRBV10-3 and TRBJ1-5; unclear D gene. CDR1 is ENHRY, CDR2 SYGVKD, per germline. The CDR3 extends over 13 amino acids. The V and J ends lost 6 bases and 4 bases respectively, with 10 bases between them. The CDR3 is CAIRKAENQPQHF. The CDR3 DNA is TGTGCCATCAGAAAGGCGGAGAATCAGCCCCAGCATTTT.

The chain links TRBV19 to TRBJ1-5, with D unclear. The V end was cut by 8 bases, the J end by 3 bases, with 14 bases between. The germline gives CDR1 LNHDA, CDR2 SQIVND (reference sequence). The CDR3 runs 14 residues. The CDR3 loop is CASSKLFHNQPQHF. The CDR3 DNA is TGTGCCAGTTCTAAACTCTTCCACAATCAGCCCCAGCATTTT.

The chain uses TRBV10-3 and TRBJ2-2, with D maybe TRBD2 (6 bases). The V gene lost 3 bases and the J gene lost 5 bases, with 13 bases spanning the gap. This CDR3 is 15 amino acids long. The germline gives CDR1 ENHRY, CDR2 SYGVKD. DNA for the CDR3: TGTGCCATCAGTGACGTGGCAGGAGGGACCGGGGAGCTGTTTTTT. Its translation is CAISDVAGGTGELFF.

The CDR3 sequence: CASSLGAVQETQYF. In nucleotides, the CDR3 is TGTGCCAGCAGCTTAGGGGCAGTTCAAGAGACCCAGTACTTC. J is TRBJ2-5 and V is TRBV11-2; no reliable D call. The germline V gene encodes CDR1 SGHAT and CDR2 FQNNGV. With 1 base removed from V and 2 bases from J, the gap between germline ends came to 8 bases. This CDR3 comprises 14 residues.